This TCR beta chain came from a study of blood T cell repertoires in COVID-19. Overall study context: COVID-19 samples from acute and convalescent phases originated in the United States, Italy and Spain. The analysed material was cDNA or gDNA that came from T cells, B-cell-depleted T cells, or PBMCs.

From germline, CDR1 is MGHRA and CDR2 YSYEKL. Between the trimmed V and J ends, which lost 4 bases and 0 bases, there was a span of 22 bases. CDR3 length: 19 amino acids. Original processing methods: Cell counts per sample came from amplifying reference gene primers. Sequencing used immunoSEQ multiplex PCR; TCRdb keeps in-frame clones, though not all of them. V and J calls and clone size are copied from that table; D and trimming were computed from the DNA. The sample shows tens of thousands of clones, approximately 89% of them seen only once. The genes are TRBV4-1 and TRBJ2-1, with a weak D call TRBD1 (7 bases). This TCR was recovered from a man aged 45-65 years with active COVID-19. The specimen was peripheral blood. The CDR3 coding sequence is TGCGCCAGCAGCCGCGGGACAGCCTTTATCGGGAGCTCCTACAATGAGCAGTTCTTC. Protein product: CASSRGTAFIGSSYNEQFF.